What follows are 20 T cell receptor beta chains derived from one specimen sequenced in a study of blood T cells in healthy people across ages. Primers used in a second PCR of about 7 to 12 cycles were a sample-barcoded 5' primer and a J-beta primer mix. TCRdb reprocessed the 5' RACE reads with MiXCR, giving one entry per CDR3 protein. The table lists about 1.8 million distinct CDR3 sequences, 49% of them singletons. Specimen: blood. These receptor sequences come from a woman between 40 and 55 years old in good health.

The genes are TRBV6-2 or TRBV6-3 and TRBJ2-3; D is unclear. CDR3 length: 15 residues. Germline V gives CDR1 MNHEY, CDR2 SVGEGT. V shed 2 bases and J shed 0 bases, with 9 bases lying between them. This CDR3 reads CASSYVRGSTDTQYF. The DNA for the CDR3 is TGTGCCAGCAGTTACGTCCGCGGTAGCACAGATACGCAGTATTTT.

This chain joins TRBV5-1 and TRBJ2-1; no clear D. Germline-derived CDR1 and CDR2 are SGHRS and YFSETQ. The V and J ends lost 0 bases and 0 bases respectively, with 10 bases between them. CDR3 length equals 16 residues. CDR3: CASSLGGRVSYNEQFF. CDR3 sequence (DNA): TGCGCCAGCAGCTTGGGGGGTCGGGTCTCCTACAATGAGCAGTTCTTC.

In its sample, this clonotype was seen a few times. V gene TRBV6-5 combines with J gene TRBJ2-7; D might be TRBD2 (7 bases). V lost 6 bases to trimming and J lost 3 bases, with 15 bases between them. This CDR3 is 14 amino acids long. The V gene's germline CDR1 is MNHEY and CDR2 SVGAGI. The CDR3 region is CASSPLGGLYEQYF. For the CDR3, the DNA is TGTGCCAGCAGCCCCCTCGGGGGGCTCTACGAGCAGTACTTC.

The chain's CDR3 is CASSETRSSYEQYF. The CDR3 nucleotides read TGTGCCAGCAGCGAAACAAGGAGCTCCTACGAGCAGTACTTC. The J gene is TRBJ2-7, the V gene TRBV12-3 or TRBV12-4, with no clear D. Trimming pared 6 bases from V and 0 bases from J, leaving 12 bases between. CDR3 length: 14 amino acids.

V and J are TRBV5-1 and TRBJ2-3, with TRBD2 matching 10 bases. Germline CDR1 is SGHRS and CDR2 is YFSETQ. V trimming: 4 bases; J trimming: 1 base; junction bases outside the gene matches: 12. This CDR3 is 18 amino acids long. The CDR3 sequence: CASSHGLRTSGGTDTQYF. The CDR3 nucleotides are TGCGCCAGCAGCCACGGACTCCGGACTAGCGGAGGCACAGATACGCAGTATTTT.

Notes on this clonotype: Mismatch with germline at one junction end may stem from a read error. This chain uses TRBV10-3 with TRBJ1-2; TRBD1 is a possible D gene (5 bases). The CDR3 consists of 18 residues. CDR1 and CDR2 from the germline V gene are ENHRY and SYGVKD. The CDR3 DNA sequence: TGTGCCATCGGTGAGACCGGGACGGGCGGGCGAAAGGGCTATGGCTACACCTTC. Protein: CAIGETGTGGRKGYGYTF.

The chain couples TRBV25-1 to TRBJ1-2; D is unresolved. This CDR3 has 16 residues. V was pared by 1 base and J by 1 base, with 13 bases between. Per the germline V gene, CDR1 is MGHDK and CDR2 is SYGVNS. DNA for the CDR3: TGTGCCAGCAGTGAATTAGAAGTTGGAATTAACTATGGCTACACCTTC. Residues: CASSELEVGINYGYTF.

A few counts support this clonotype. This chain joins TRBV29-1 and TRBJ2-1; 8 positions agree with TRBD2. J lost 7 bases, V lost 6 bases, and 8 bases had no gene match. There are 13 residues in the CDR3. Germline CDR1 SQVTM, CDR2 ANQGSEA. The CDR3 DNA reads as TGCAGCGTAAGCGGGGGAGGTTTGAATGAGCAGTTCTTC. Translation gives CSVSGGGLNEQFF.

This sequence joins TRBV4-3 and TRBJ2-6, with D hard to call. The CDR3 loop spans 16 amino acids. Looked up from germline, CDR1 is LGHNA and CDR2 is YSLEER. Trimming shortened V by 0 bases and J by 4 bases, and 10 bases separated the two germline ends. This chain's CDR3 is CASSQDLGNGANVLTF. The CDR3 DNA sequence: TGCGCCAGCAGCCAAGATTTAGGGAACGGGGCCAACGTCCTGACTTTC.

The rearrangement links TRBV12-3 or TRBV12-4 to TRBJ2-2; D might be TRBD2 (5 bases). V dropped 6 bases and J dropped 6 bases, with 17 bases sitting between them. This CDR3 region has 15 residues. The CDR3 DNA is TGTGCCAGCAGGCTGAGGGAGAGAGCGGCCGGGGAGCTGTTTTTT. Translated: CASRLRERAAGELFF.

To note about this clonotype: Germline is not matched at one junction end, which may reflect a read error. This chain connects TRBV10-3 to TRBJ1-6; a weak D match, TRBD1 (5 bases). Germline V lookup: CDR1 ENHRY, CDR2 SYGVKD. The CDR3 extends over 15 amino acids. CDR3 loop: CAISHRISYSSPLHF. The DNA for the CDR3 is TGTGCCATCAGTCACAGGATCTCCTATAGTTCACCCCTCCACTTT.

The V call is TRBV20-1, the J call TRBJ2-5; D assignment may be TRBD1 or TRBD2 (6 bases each). Germline CDR1 reads DFQATT; CDR2 reads SNEGSKA (reference sequence). The CDR3 contains 15 residues. V lost 4 bases and J lost 11, with 26 bases in between. The CDR3 here is CSAMLGAGSYNEQYF. The DNA of the CDR3 is TGCAGTGCTATGTTGGGGGCGGGGTCGTACAATGAGCAGTACTTC.

The gene calls are TRBV7-9 and TRBJ2-7; the D call may be TRBD1 or TRBD2 (5 bases each). Trimming removed 2 bases from V and 6 bases from J, with 20 bases in between. The CDR3 extends over 16 amino acids. Per the germline V gene, CDR1 is SEHNR and CDR2 is FQNEAQ (reference sequence). The CDR3 DNA reads TGTGCCAGCAGCTTAACCCTGGGACGGGCGGCGAGCGAGCAGTACTTC. This translates into CASSLTLGRAASEQYF.

J is TRBJ1-5 and V is TRBV3-1; D unresolved. Germline V gives CDR1 LGHDT, CDR2 YNNKEL (reference sequence). V was shortened by 0 bases and J by 4 bases, with 10 bases between the two germline ends. The CDR3 contains 15 residues. CDR3: CASSQDSGENQPQHF. The CDR3 nucleotides are TGTGCCAGCAGCCAAGACAGCGGCGAGAATCAGCCCCAGCATTTT.

As to this clonotype: A much larger clone sits a single nucleotide away, making a read error possible. The chain has TRBV27 and TRBJ2-1, with D possibly called TRBD1 or TRBD2 (5 bases each). Germline CDR1 MNHEY, CDR2 SMNVEV (reference sequence). The CDR3 totals 13 residues. The CDR3: CTSKGSSYNEQFF. CDR3 DNA sequence: TGTACCAGCAAGGGGAGCTCCTACAATGAGCAGTTCTTC.

This chain links TRBV15 with TRBJ2-3; no reliable D call. This CDR3 has 11 amino acids. With 6 bases removed from V and 5 bases from J, the gap between germline ends came to 6 bases. Looked up from germline, CDR1 is LNHNV and CDR2 is YYDKDF (reference sequence). The CDR3 nucleotides read TGTGCCACCAGAGACGTAGATACGCAGTATTTT. Amino acid sequence: CATRDVDTQYF.

V is TRBV15 and J is TRBJ2-5, with a possible D match to TRBD1 (5 bases). There are 18 residues in the CDR3. Deletions cut 0 bases from V and 2 bases from J, with 19 bases between. Germline-derived CDR1 and CDR2 are LNHNV and YYDKDF (reference sequence). CDR3 bases: TGTGCCACCAGCAGAGATGGAACAGGACCCCTGGGACAAGAGACCCAGTACTTC. This codes for CATSRDGTGPLGQETQYF.

This clonotype has more than one count but fewer than ten. The chain links TRBV7-9 to TRBJ2-5; 14 nucleotides match TRBD2. Losses at the gene ends were 5 bases for V and 4 bases for J; bases not matched to a gene: 15. The CDR3 length is 19 residues. Germline lookup yields CDR1 SEHNR and CDR2 FQNEAQ (reference sequence). CDR3 bases: TGTGCCAGCAGCCCTAAAAAGACGACTAGCGGGGGGGCCAGAGAGACCCAGTACTTC. This translates into CASSPKKTTSGGARETQYF.

The chain combines TRBV18 with TRBJ2-1; TRBD2 might be the D (5 bases). Trimming shortened V by 8 bases and J by 6 bases, and 20 bases separated the two germline ends. CDR1 is KGHSH and CDR2 is LQKENI in the germline V gene. The CDR3 is made up of 15 amino acids. This chain's CDR3 is CASRGRTASVNEQFF. CDR3 coding DNA: TGTGCCAGCCGAGGGAGAACAGCCTCAGTCAATGAGCAGTTCTTC.

This clonotype has a count of ten or more. The J gene is TRBJ2-7, the V gene TRBV25-1; D might be TRBD2 (6 bases). Trimming removed 5 bases from V and 3 bases from J, with 11 bases in between. The CDR3 covers 13 residues. Per the germline V gene, CDR1 is MGHDK and CDR2 is SYGVNS. Here the CDR3 reads CASSLRTIYEQYF. The CDR3 DNA reads as TGTGCCAGCAGTCTACGGACTATCTACGAGCAGTACTTC.